A single sample gave rise to the 18 T cell receptor beta chains below, sequenced in a study of CD8+ T cells in alopecia areata. Extraction and reverse transcription of RNA yielded cDNA as the sequencing template. Method: immunoSEQ multiplex PCR; TCRdb's copy keeps in-frame clones and lacks some. The sample includes approximately 110,000 clones, none of them occurring once. Sequencing was performed on lesional skin. The receptors shown here come from a C3H/HeJ mouse with alopecia areata. This mouse strain has H2-k as its MHC haplotype.

About this clone: Here the gene names and germline are mouse. Sequencing ends 4 residues short of the CDR3 end; the germline J gene provides the rest. The J gene is TRBJ1-1, the V gene TRBV13-2; 7 nucleotides agree with TRBD1. The CDR3 contains 14 residues. Germline trimming cut 3 bases from V and 1 base from J; bases unmatched to any gene: 3. Germline V lookup: CDR1 NNHNN, CDR2 SYGAGS (reference sequence). CDR3: CASGAWDRNTEVFF. CDR3 bases read: TGTGCCAGCGGTGCCTGGGACAGAAACACA.

This clone showed up just a few times. Gene names follow the mouse nomenclature. Read coverage stops 4 residues before the CDR3 terminus; the germline J gene supplies the remainder. The J gene is TRBJ2-1, the V gene TRBV19; 9 nucleotides agree with TRBD2. CDR1 and CDR2 (germline): FNHDT, SITEND (reference sequence). V shed 4 bases, J shed 3 bases, and the junction held 5 bases outside the gene matches. The CDR3 has 15 amino acids. CDR3 protein: CASSRPGLGYAEQFF. CDR3 DNA, as far as it was read: TGTGCCAGCAGTCGACCGGGACTGGGCTATGCT. Filled out from reference TRBV19 and TRBJ2-1, the complete variable domain reads GGIITQTPKFLIGQEGQKLTLKCQQNFNHDTMYWYRQDSGKGLRLIYYSITENDLQKGDLSEGYDASREKKSSFSLTVTSAQKNEMAVFLCASSRPGLGYAEQFFGPGTRLTVL.

This clone showed up just a few times. TCRdb's protein and the DNA translation differ at residue 10; the protein here comes from the DNA. All gene names here are mouse names. With the read ending 3 residues before the CDR3 end, the germline J gene is used to fill in that end. This rearrangement joins TRBV19 to TRBJ1-6; weak D call: TRBD1 (5 bases). TRBJ1-6 qualifies as an ORF whose function is uncertain. V lost 4 bases, J lost 7 bases, and 9 bases lay in between. Germline lookup yields CDR1 FNHDT and CDR2 SITEND (reference sequence). The CDR3 loop spans 13 amino acids. The sequenced CDR3 bases are TGTGCCAGCAGTCATACAGGAAATTCGCCC. Residues: CASSHTGNSP. The whole CDR3 protein reads CASSHTGNSPLYF.

Points on this clone: The gene names here belong to mouse. The DNA ends 4 residues before the CDR3 does, and the rest of the CDR3 is filled in from the germline J gene. The chain couples TRBV13-1 to TRBJ2-5; D is perhaps TRBD1 (5 bases). V lost 0 bases and J lost 0, with 11 bases in between. This CDR3 is built from 16 residues. Germline assignment: CDR1 NSHNY and CDR2 SYGAGN. This chain's CDR3 is CASSDETEINQDTQYF. Partial CDR3 DNA: TGTGCCAGCAGTGATGAGACAGAAATTAACCAAGAC.

At least ten counts were recorded for this clone. Gene names are the mouse ones. The read stops 4 residues short of the end of the CDR3; the missing end is completed from the germline J gene. The rearrangement joins TRBV13-3 to TRBJ2-7; D is unclear. The CDR3 length is 12 residues. Germline V gives CDR1 NNHDY, CDR2 SYVADS. CDR3 bases read: TGTGCCAGCAGTGATGTTCTGTAT. Translation gives CASSDVLY. The full-length CDR3 reads as CASSDVLYEQYF.

The table lists this clone with a few counts. The listed genes are named as in mouse. Sequencing ends 4 residues short of the CDR3 end; the germline J gene provides the rest. V gene TRBV12-2 combines with J gene TRBJ2-7; 7 bases are a match to TRBD2. Per germline, CDR1 SGHLS and CDR2 HYDKME. The CDR3 contains 13 residues. The part of the CDR3 DNA that was read is TGTGCCAGCTCTCTCGGGGGGGTTTAT. Its translation: CASSLGGVY. The full CDR3 protein is CASSLGGVYEQYF.

A note on this clone: Here the gene names and germline are mouse. The read comes to an end 4 residues before the CDR3 does, leaving the germline J gene to fill in the end. The V gene is TRBV13-3, the J gene TRBJ2-3; the match to TRBD2 covers 12 bases. Germline CDR1 is NNHDY and CDR2 is SYVADS. Trimming removed 5 bases from V and 0 bases from J; junction bases left unmatched: 4. The CDR3 totals 16 residues. The CDR3 reads CASSGTGGISAETLYF. CDR3 DNA (partial): TGTGCCAGCAGCGGGACTGGGGGGATCAGTGCAGAA.

As for this clone: Mouse gene names apply. The CDR3 goes on 4 residues after the read ends, and that part is filled in from the germline J gene. The chain joins TRBV31 to TRBJ2-3; 7 bases line up with TRBD2. The length of the CDR3 is 13 residues. J lost 4 bases, V lost 0 bases, and 1 base had no gene match. Per germline, CDR1 GKSSPN and CDR2 SITVG. The CDR3 protein is CAWSLGGTETLYF. CDR3 DNA (partial): TGTGCCTGGAGTCTTGGGGGGACAGAA.

On this clone itself: Mouse gene names and germline throughout. The CDR3 sequence is CASSGEGQTYEQYF. CDR3 bases read: TGTGCCAGCAGTGGAGAGGGACAAACCTAT. V is TRBV13-3 and J is TRBJ2-7, with D possibly being TRBD1 (6 bases). The read terminates 4 residues ahead of where the CDR3 ends, so the germline J gene completes it. This CDR3 comprises 14 residues. CDR1 NNHDY and CDR2 SYVADS come from the germline V gene. V dropped 3 bases and J dropped 2 bases, with 12 bases sitting between them.

To note about this clone: The gene names given are mouse names. From the germline J gene comes the end of the CDR3, since the read stops 4 residues before it. This chain uses TRBV19 with TRBJ2-5; 8 bases are shared with TRBD2. Germline V gives CDR1 FNHDT, CDR2 SITEND (reference sequence). The CDR3 has 15 residues. After removal of 4 bases from V and 2 bases from J, the junction contained 6 bases not matched to a gene. The covered CDR3 bases are TGTGCCAGCAGTCCTGGACTGGGCCTCCAAGAC. Translated, it gives CASSPGLGLQD. In full, the CDR3 is CASSPGLGLQDTQYF. Together with reference TRBV19 and TRBJ2-5, the CDR3 gives the full variable domain: GGIITQTPKFLIGQEGQKLTLKCQQNFNHDTMYWYRQDSGKGLRLIYYSITENDLQKGDLSEGYDASREKKSSFSLTVTSAQKNEMAVFLCASSPGLGLQDTQYFGPGTRLLVL.

On this clone: The DNA translation disagrees with the TCRdb protein at residue 12, so the protein in this description comes from the DNA. Gene names and germline refer to mouse. The read finishes 3 residues shy of the CDR3 end, and the germline J gene is used to complete it. The V and J genes are TRBV17 and TRBJ1-3; 12 nucleotides align to TRBD1. This CDR3 has 15 residues. With V trimmed by 5 bases and J by 4 bases, 3 bases remained unmatched. Germline-derived CDR1 and CDR2 are MNHDT and YYDKIL. The part of the CDR3 DNA that was read is TGTGCTAGCAGTGGGACAGGGGGCTTAGGAAATACG. Residues: CASSGTGGLGNT. The full-length CDR3 reads as CASSGTGGLGNTLYF.

In its sample, this clone was seen a few times. Gene labels here are mouse ones. With the read ending 4 residues before the CDR3 end, the germline J gene is used to fill in that end. The chain joins TRBV13-1 to TRBJ1-4; TRBD1 matches at 8 bases. Unmatched junction bases numbered 2, after V lost 3 bases and J lost 4 bases. The CDR3 is made up of 14 amino acids. CDR1 and CDR2 (germline): NSHNY, SYGAGN. The part of the CDR3 DNA that was read is TGTGCCAGCAGTGGGACAGGGATCAACGAA. Translating gives CASSGTGINE. The full CDR3 protein is CASSGTGINERLFF. The variable domain in full, completed from reference TRBV13-1 and TRBJ1-4, reads EAAVTQSPRNKVTVTGGNVTLSCRQTNSHNYMYWYRQDTGHGLRLIHYSYGAGNLRIGDVPDGYKATRTTQEDFFLLLELASPSQTSLYFCASSGTGINERLFFGHGTKLSVL.

This clone was picked up a small number of times. The germline and genes are mouse ones. The read finishes 4 residues shy of the CDR3 end, and the germline J gene is used to complete it. V is TRBV17 and J is TRBJ2-5; D is unclear. Looked up from germline, CDR1 is MNHDT and CDR2 is YYDKIL. Trimming shortened V by 2 bases and J by 1 base, and 13 bases separated the two germline ends. The CDR3 has 16 amino acids. CDR3 bases read: TGTGCTAGCAGTAGAAGCTCTGGTGGGTACCAAGAC. It yields the protein CASSRSSGGYQD. The CDR3 in its entirety is CASSRSSGGYQDTQYF.

In its sample, this clone was seen a few times. Germline and genes here are mouse. The read ends 4 residues before the CDR3 terminus; that terminus is restored from the germline J gene. The V and J genes are TRBV13-3 and TRBJ1-1; D perhaps matches TRBD1 (5 bases). CDR1 is NNHDY and CDR2 is SYVADS in the germline V gene. The CDR3 contains 13 residues. CDR3 sequence: CASRGLGGREVFF. Partial CDR3 DNA: TGTGCCAGCAGGGGACTGGGGGGGAGA.

Of note for this clone: All gene names here are mouse names. The read gets to within 4 residues of the CDR3 end, and the germline J gene fills in the rest. V gene TRBV31 combines with J gene TRBJ1-1, with D maybe TRBD1 (5 bases). This CDR3 contains 15 residues. Trimming shortened V by 3 bases and J by 1 base, and 15 bases separated the two germline ends. CDR1 and CDR2 from the germline V gene are GKSSPN and SITVG. CDR3 protein: CAWRPQGGKNTEVFF. The DNA read from the CDR3 is TGTGCCTGGAGGCCTCAGGGTGGAAAAAACACA.

This clone showed up just a few times. Genes here carry mouse names. The read halts 4 residues ahead of the CDR3 end, with the missing end drawn from the germline J gene. The rearrangement links TRBV19 to TRBJ2-5; 9 bases line up with TRBD2. Per germline, CDR1 FNHDT and CDR2 SITEND (reference sequence). This CDR3 has 13 residues. CDR3 region: CASSIGLGDTQYF. CDR3 DNA (partial): TGTGCCAGCAGTATTGGACTGGGGGAC. The variable domain in full, completed from reference TRBV19 and TRBJ2-5, reads GGIITQTPKFLIGQEGQKLTLKCQQNFNHDTMYWYRQDSGKGLRLIYYSITENDLQKGDLSEGYDASREKKSSFSLTVTSAQKNEMAVFLCASSIGLGDTQYFGPGTRLLVL.

For this clone: Genes here carry mouse names. Read coverage stops 4 residues before the CDR3 terminus; the germline J gene supplies the remainder. The chain links TRBV14 to TRBJ2-3, with D possibly being TRBD1 (6 bases). The CDR3 is made up of 16 amino acids. Between the trimmed V and J ends, which lost 1 base and 1 base, there was a span of 13 bases. From germline, CDR1 is SGHDT and CDR2 FRDEAV. The CDR3 loop reads CASSFQDRRGAETLYF. Partial CDR3 DNA: TGTGCCAGCAGTTTCCAGGACAGAAGAGGTGCAGAA.

This clone was seen more than once but under ten times. The genes and germline here are from mouse. The read ends 4 residues shy of where the CDR3 ends; the end is completed using the germline J gene. V is TRBV13-3 and J is TRBJ1-1; 10 bases match TRBD1. The germline V gene has CDR1 NNHDY and CDR2 SYVADS. The CDR3 is 15 residues long. V lost 4 bases, J lost 1 base, and 4 bases stayed unmatched. CDR3 sequence: CASSWTGGLNTEVFF. CDR3 DNA (partial): TGTGCCAGCAGTTGGACAGGGGGTCTAAACACA.